The present T cell receptor (beta chain) was sequenced within a study of CD8 T cells in Susac syndrome. Findings and caveats of the study: Within total CD8+ repertoires, 15 to 20 Susac-specific public clones were found, and within CD8+ TEMRA repertoires, four or five.

The ends were cut back, 7 bases at V and 7 bases at J, with 10 bases in the middle. The germline V gene has CDR1 DFQATT and CDR2 SNEGSKA (reference sequence). This CDR3 is built from 11 residues. The RNA input was about 0.5 to 1 ug, and it was reverse transcribed with random hexamers. The authors amplified TCR beta CDR3 across 54 Vbeta and 13 Jbeta using immunoSEQ multiplex PCR. Using its own MiXCR run on the immunoSEQ multiplex PCR reads, TCRdb lists one record per CDR3 protein. The repertoire consists of approximately 100,000 distinct CDR3 sequences, with approximately 93% occurring once and the leading ten covering around 0.41%. To note about this clonotype: Its antigen is undetermined.

Isolation of CD8+ and CD4+ T cells was performed negatively, whereas enrichment of TEMRA cells was done by FACS. The genes are TRBV20-1 and TRBJ1-4; no firm D call. The clonotype comes from a human donor with Susac syndrome. The sequenced sample was CD8+ T cells from PBMCs. CDR3 sequence (DNA): TGCAGTGACATAATATCTGAAAAACTGTTTTTT. This translates into CSDIISEKLFF.